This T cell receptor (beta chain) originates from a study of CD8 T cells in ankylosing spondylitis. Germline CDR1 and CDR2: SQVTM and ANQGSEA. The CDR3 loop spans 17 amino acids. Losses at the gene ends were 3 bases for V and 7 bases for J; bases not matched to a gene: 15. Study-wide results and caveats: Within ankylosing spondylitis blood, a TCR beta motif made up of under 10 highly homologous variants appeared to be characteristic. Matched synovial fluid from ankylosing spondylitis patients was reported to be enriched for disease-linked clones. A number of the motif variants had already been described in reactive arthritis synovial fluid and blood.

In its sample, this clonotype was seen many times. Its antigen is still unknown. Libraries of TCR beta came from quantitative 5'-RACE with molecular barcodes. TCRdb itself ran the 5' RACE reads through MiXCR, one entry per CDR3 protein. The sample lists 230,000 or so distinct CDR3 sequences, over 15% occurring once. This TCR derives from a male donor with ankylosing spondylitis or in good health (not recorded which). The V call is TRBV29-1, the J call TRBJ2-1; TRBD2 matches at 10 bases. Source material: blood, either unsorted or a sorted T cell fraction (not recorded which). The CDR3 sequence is CSVEKIEASGRVNEQFF. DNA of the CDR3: TGCAGCGTTGAGAAGATTGAGGCTAGCGGGAGAGTTAATGAGCAGTTCTTC.